The sequence of this T cell receptor (beta chain) was determined in a study of blood T cell repertoires in COVID-19. Using immunoSEQ multiplex PCR, the repertoire was profiled, and TCRdb retains in-frame clones only, with some absent. The profile shows approximately 230,000 clones, around 87% of them singletons. Participant ages covered about 18 to 100 years across 25 or so US areas. Clinical history as reported by participants underpinned cohort assignment. This CDR3 is built from 14 residues. The ends lost 4 bases at V and 6 bases at J; junction bases unmatched: 7. From germline, CDR1 is SGHNT and CDR2 YYREEE (reference sequence).

The receptor was derived from a woman in her thirties with acute COVID-19. The source material was PBMCs or T cells enriched from blood (not recorded which). The V gene is TRBV5-4, the J gene TRBJ1-1, with 9 nucleotides matching TRBD1. In nucleotides, the CDR3 is TGTGCCAGCAGCAAAAGGGACAGGGACGCTGAAGCTTTCTTT. This encodes CASSKRDRDAEAFF. Full variable domain (outside the CDR3, taken from reference TRBV5-4 and TRBJ1-1): ETGVTQSPTHLIKTRGQQVTLRCSSQSGHNTVSWYQQALGQGPQFIFQYYREEENGRGNFPPRFSGLQFPNYSSELNVNALELDDSALYLCASSKRDRDAEAFFGQGTRLTVV.